The rows below give T cell receptor beta chains drawn from one sample of a study of OX40 agonist ivuxolimab in advanced cancers. The protocol was immunoSEQ multiplex PCR, while the TCRdb copy is restricted to in-frame clones and leaves out a portion. Among under 85,000 clones listed, about 85% were seen once. The material sequenced was CD4+ or CD8+ T cells sorted from blood, taken in a trial of the OX40 agonist ivuxolimab. All receptors come from an adult with an advanced solid tumor such as melanoma, head and neck, liver or kidney cancer. Each CDR3 is given with its conserved first and last residue. The D gene is left open where the match is weak. Clone size, where shown, is once, few, many, or a class for clones that have expanded.

V: TRBV12-5; size: .; J: TRBJ1-6; D: .; DNA: TGTGCTAGTGGTTTGGCAAACCTACCCCTGGGGGGCAGTGAAATGAGCTCCTATAATTCACCCCTCCACTTT; CDR3: CASGLANLPLGGSEMSSYNSPLHF
V: TRBV5-4; size: .; J: TRBJ2-5; D: TRBD2; DNA: TGTGCCAGCAGCTTGGGGACTAGCGGGGGCCAAGAGACCCAGTACTTC; CDR3: CASSLGTSGGQETQYF
V: TRBV5-5; size: .; J: TRBJ2-5; D: .; DNA: TGTGCCAGCAACTCAGGGACCCCGACCGGAGAGACCCAGTACTTC; CDR3: CASNSGTPTGETQYF
V: TRBV11-2; size: .; J: TRBJ1-5; D: .; DNA: TGTGCCAGCAGCTTAGGGTCGGGGAATCAGCCCCAGCATTTT; CDR3: CASSLGSGNQPQHF
V: TRBV19; size: .; J: TRBJ1-5; D: .; DNA: TGTGCCAGTAGTATCCTGGGGCAGGGGCAGCCCCAGCATTTT; CDR3: CASSILGQGQPQHF
V: TRBV10-1; size: .; J: TRBJ1-1; D: .; DNA: TGCGCCAGCCAGATCAGGACTAAGTCTGAAGCTTTCTTT; CDR3: CASQIRTKSEAFF
V: TRBV7-3; size: .; J: TRBJ2-1; D: .; DNA: TGTGCCAGCAGCTTAAGAGGCGGGCAGGACAATGAGCAGTTCTTC; CDR3: CASSLRGGQDNEQFF
V: TRBV9; size: .; J: TRBJ1-6; D: .; DNA: TGTGCCAGCAGCCCGAGACAGGAAAGCTCCTATAATTCACCCCTCCACTTT; CDR3: CASSPRQESSYNSPLHF
V: TRBV19; size: .; J: TRBJ2-1; D: .; DNA: TGTGCCAGTAGTATATGGGGGTCCTCGGGGGAGCAGTTCTTC; CDR3: CASSIWGSSGEQFF
V: TRBV4-1; size: .; J: TRBJ2-3; D: .; DNA: TGCGCCAGCAGCCAAGTGCAGTTAGTTACAGATACGCAGTATTTT; CDR3: CASSQVQLVTDTQYF
V: TRBV10-2; size: .; J: TRBJ2-7; D: .; DNA: TGCGCCAGCAGTGATTTCGGGGAACAGAACCTTTACGAGCAGTACTTC; CDR3: CASSDFGEQNLYEQYF
V: TRBV5-1; size: once; J: TRBJ2-5; D: TRBD1; DNA: TGCGCCAGCAGCTTATGGGACAGGGGTGAGACCCAGTACTTC; CDR3: CASSLWDRGETQYF
V: TRBV27; size: .; J: TRBJ2-3; D: .; DNA: TGTGCCAGCAGTTTCAAGCGCGGAGGCTCCAGGTTAGATACGCAGTATTTT; CDR3: CASSFKRGGSRLDTQYF
V: TRBV29-1; size: .; J: TRBJ1-3; D: .; DNA: TGCAGCGTTGAAGGAAGCTCTGGAAACACCATATATTTT; CDR3: CSVEGSSGNTIYF
V: TRBV5-5; size: .; J: TRBJ2-7; D: TRBD1; DNA: TGTGCCAGCAGCCTGGGGTCGACAGGGAGCTCCTACGAGCAGTACTTC; CDR3: CASSLGSTGSSYEQYF
V: TRBV5-1; size: .; J: TRBJ1-5; D: .; DNA: TGCGCCAGCAGCTTTGCGGGAAATCAGCCCCAGCATTTT; CDR3: CASSFAGNQPQHF
V: TRBV7-6; size: .; J: TRBJ2-1; D: TRBD2; DNA: TGTGCCAGCAGCTCGTCGGGACTAGAAAGCGGTGAGCAGTTCTTC; CDR3: CASSSSGLESGEQFF
V: TRBV28; size: .; J: TRBJ1-2; D: .; DNA: TGTGCCAGCAGTGCTAGTGGGTATGGCTACACCTTC; CDR3: CASSASGYGYTF
V: TRBV18; size: .; J: TRBJ2-6; D: .; DNA: TGTGCCAGCTCACCCTGGGGACTTTCCTCTGGGGCCAACGTCCTGACTTTC; CDR3: CASSPWGLSSGANVLTF
V: TRBV7-9; size: .; J: TRBJ2-3; D: .; DNA: TGTGCCAGCAGCCGAACAGATACGCAGTATTTT; CDR3: CASSRTDTQYF
V: TRBV4-3; size: .; J: TRBJ2-1; D: TRBD2; DNA: TGCGCCAGCAGCCAAGGAGCGACTAGCGGATACAATGAGCAGTTCTTC; CDR3: CASSQGATSGYNEQFF
V: TRBV12-5; size: .; J: TRBJ1-3; D: TRBD1; DNA: TGTGCTAGTGGTTTGGCCGGGACAGGTAACTCTGGAAACACCATATATTTT; CDR3: CASGLAGTGNSGNTIYF
V: TRBV19; size: .; J: TRBJ1-1; D: .; DNA: TGTGCCAGCCGACGTGGGGACACCTTGAACACTGAAGCTTTCTTT; CDR3: CASRRGDTLNTEAFF
V: TRBV5-1; size: few; J: TRBJ1-1; D: .; DNA: TGCGCCAGCGGACCCGGACGGGCCGCTTCGAACACTGAAGCTTTCTTT; CDR3: CASGPGRAASNTEAFF
V: TRBV30; size: .; J: TRBJ1-5; D: .; DNA: TGTGCCTGGAGCGGGCCAGGTGTCAGAGTTGGTCAGCCCCAGCATTTT; CDR3: CAWSGPGVRVGQPQHF
V: TRBV4-3; size: .; J: TRBJ2-7; D: TRBD2; DNA: TGCGCCAGCAGCCAACTGACTAGCGGGTACGAGCAGTACTTC; CDR3: CASSQLTSGYEQYF
V: TRBV4-3; size: .; J: TRBJ2-7; D: TRBD2; DNA: TGCGCCAGCAGCCAAGTGCGGGGGGGGACTAGCGGGCTTAGCTCCTACGAGCAGTACTTC; CDR3: CASSQVRGGTSGLSSYEQYF
V: TRBV18; size: .; J: TRBJ1-5; D: .; DNA: TGTGCCAGCTCACCCAACGGAGGCAATCAGCCCCAGCATTTT; CDR3: CASSPNGGNQPQHF
V: TRBV4-3; size: .; J: TRBJ2-6; D: .; DNA: TGCGCCAGCAGCCAACTCGCCCTGCATCGGGCTTCTGGGGCCAACGTCCTGACTTTC; CDR3: CASSQLALHRASGANVLTF
V: TRBV5-1; size: .; J: TRBJ2-3; D: .; DNA: TGCGCCAGCAGCTTTGGTCGGGGGAGGACAGATACGCAGTATTTT; CDR3: CASSFGRGRTDTQYF
V: TRBV18; size: .; J: TRBJ2-7; D: .; DNA: TGTGCCAGCTCACCGAACGCGGGACAGTCCTACGAGCAGTACTTC; CDR3: CASSPNAGQSYEQYF
V: TRBV5-5; size: .; J: TRBJ2-2; D: .; DNA: TGTGCCAGCAGCTTGGTGGACCTGAGACAGCAGCGGTTGGGGGAGCTGTTTTTT; CDR3: CASSLVDLRQQRLGELFF
V: TRBV11-2; size: .; J: TRBJ2-5; D: TRBD2; DNA: TGTGCCAGCAGCTCCGGGACTAGCGGGCAAGAGACCCAGTACTTC; CDR3: CASSSGTSGQETQYF
V: TRBV5-6; size: .; J: TRBJ1-2; D: .; DNA: TGTGCCAGCAGCTTGTCTTCTAGACAGACCTATGGCTACACCTTC; CDR3: CASSLSSRQTYGYTF
V: TRBV18; size: once; J: TRBJ1-1; D: TRBD1; DNA: TGTGCCAGCTCACCGAGAGGACAGGGGGCGGAAGCTTTCTTT; CDR3: CASSPRGQGAEAFF
V: TRBV28; size: once; J: TRBJ1-1; D: TRBD1; DNA: TGTGCCAGCTATCGCGGACAGGGGTTTCGCACTGAAGCTTTCTTT; CDR3: CASYRGQGFRTEAFF
V: TRBV6-6; size: medium-sized; J: TRBJ1-2; D: .; DNA: TGTGCCAGCAGTGACACCTATGGCTACACCTTC; CDR3: CASSDTYGYTF
V: TRBV2; size: .; J: TRBJ1-3; D: .; DNA: TGTGCCAGCAGTGTGAAAAGTCTTGGTGGAAACACCATATATTTT; CDR3: CASSVKSLGGNTIYF
V: TRBV4-3; size: .; J: TRBJ1-6; D: .; DNA: TGCGCCAGCAGCCAAGAAAGGGTTGAGGGGAACCCTTCACCCCTCCACTTT; CDR3: CASSQERVEGNPSPLHF
V: TRBV4-3; size: .; J: TRBJ2-7; D: .; DNA: TGCGCCAGCAGCCAAAGGTTTAACCTGAGCTCCTACGAGCAGTACTTC; CDR3: CASSQRFNLSSYEQYF
V: TRBV19; size: few; J: TRBJ2-7; D: TRBD2; DNA: TGTGCCAGTTCAAGGACTAGCGGGACGTACGAGCAGTACTTC; CDR3: CASSRTSGTYEQYF
V: TRBV14; size: .; J: TRBJ2-7; D: TRBD1; DNA: TGTGCCAGCAGCCAATTACGACCGACAGGGATACCGGGGGAGCAGTACTTC; CDR3: CASSQLRPTGIPGEQYF
V: TRBV2; size: .; J: TRBJ2-2; D: TRBD1; DNA: TGTGCCAGCAGTAGGGACAGGGTAGTTTCGAACACCGGGGAGCTGTTTTTT; CDR3: CASSRDRVVSNTGELFF
V: TRBV11-3; size: few; J: TRBJ2-7; D: .; DNA: TGTGCCAGCAGGGACTCCTCCTACGAGCAGTACTTC; CDR3: CASRDSSYEQYF
V: TRBV5-1; size: once; J: TRBJ1-1; D: TRBD1; DNA: TGCGCCAGCAGCCCGGACAGGGGGATCACTGAAGCTTTCTTT; CDR3: CASSPDRGITEAFF
V: TRBV10-3; size: .; J: TRBJ2-2; D: .; DNA: TGTGCCATCAGTGTATCAGGGGAGGACGGGGAGCTGTTTTTT; CDR3: CAISVSGEDGELFF
V: TRBV27; size: .; J: TRBJ2-1; D: TRBD2; DNA: TGTGCCAGCAGTCGGGGACTAGCGGGAGAGTTCTTC; CDR3: CASSRGLAGEFF
V: TRBV10-3; size: .; J: TRBJ2-5; D: TRBD2; DNA: TGTGCCATCAGCCGACTAGCGGGGGCACAAAAGCAAGAGACCCAGTACTTC; CDR3: CAISRLAGAQKQETQYF
V: TRBV30; size: .; J: TRBJ1-6; D: .; DNA: TGTGCCTATGCACAGGAGAGTAATTCACCCCTCCACTTT; CDR3: CAYAQESNSPLHF